Listed below are T cell receptor beta chains from one sample, sequenced in a study of T cells in Graves' hyperthyroidism and ophthalmopathy. TCRdb re-analysed the multiplex PCR reads in MiXCR, keeping a single row per CDR3 protein. Among hundreds of thousands of distinct CDR3 sequences listed, 17% were seen once. The sequenced sample was blood. These receptors were collected from a woman aged 60 to 75 with Graves' ophthalmopathy. Both conserved end residues are part of each CDR3. D genes are given only for firm matches. Clone size is not always given. Where it is, it says once, few, many or a class for expanded clones.

v_gene	abundance	d_gene	j_gene	CDR3nt	CDR3aa
TRBV25-1	many	-	TRBJ2-5	TGTGCCAGCAGTGAACCCAACAGGGTCGAGACCCAGTACTTC	CASSEPNRVETQYF
TRBV20-1	many	-	TRBJ2-1	TGCAGTGCTAGTGGAACGGGAGTACCTGGGTACAATGAGCAGTTCTTC	CSASGTGVPGYNEQFF
TRBV20-1	-	TRBD2	TRBJ2-1	TGCAGTGCCACACGGAATAGCGGGAGGGCCATGAATGAGCAGTTCTTC	CSATRNSGRAMNEQFF
TRBV11-1	-	TRBD1	TRBJ1-1	TGTGCCAGCAGCTCCCCGGGGACAGGCTCCACTGAAGCTTTCTTT	CASSSPGTGSTEAFF
TRBV12-3/TRBV12-4	few	-	TRBJ1-6	TGTGCCAGCCGACTAGGGTATAATTCACCCCTCCACTTT	CASRLGYNSPLHF
TRBV14	many	TRBD1	TRBJ2-1	TGTGCCAGCAGCCAACCGAGCGACAGGGTTTCAGGAAAGCAGTTCTTC	CASSQPSDRVSGKQFF
TRBV11-2	many	-	TRBJ2-1	TGTGCCAGCAGCTTAGATCTAAATCTCAATGAGCAGTTCTTC	CASSLDLNLNEQFF
TRBV28	many	TRBD1	TRBJ1-1	TGTGCCAGCAGTTCAAATGCGGGACAGGGTGGGGGAGCTTTCTTT	CASSSNAGQGGGAFF
TRBV3-1	many	-	TRBJ2-7	TGTGCCAGCAGCGAACATCCCAGCTACGAGCAGTACTTC	CASSEHPSYEQYF
TRBV5-1	-	-	TRBJ1-2	TGCGCCAGCAGCCCTACCTCCGAGTGGGGCCGCACCTTC	CASSPTSEWGRTF
TRBV28	many	-	TRBJ2-3	TGTGCCAGCAGTTCCTCGGCGGGCAGCACAGATACGCAGTATTTT	CASSSSAGSTDTQYF
TRBV9	few	-	TRBJ2-1	TGTGCCAGCAGCCCCCGGGCCGACAATGAGCAGTTCTTC	CASSPRADNEQFF
TRBV13	-	-	TRBJ1-1	TGTGCCAGCAGCGTAAGGCCGGGACAAGAGAACACTGAAGCTTTCTTT	CASSVRPGQENTEAFF
TRBV11-2	-	-	TRBJ2-5	TGTGCCAGCAGCTTAGCCGAGGAGACCCAGTACTTC	CASSLAEETQYF
TRBV12-3/TRBV12-4	-	-	TRBJ2-5	TGTGCCAGCAGTTTACGTCGACAGCAAGAGACCCAGTACTTC	CASSLRRQQETQYF
TRBV18	-	TRBD1	TRBJ1-5	TGTGCCAGCCCACCACCGGGGGGACAGGGGGCTGGTCAGCCCCAGCATTTT	CASPPPGGQGAGQPQHF
TRBV11-2	-	-	TRBJ1-4	TGTGCCAGCAGCGCCAATCGTGAAAAACTGTTTTTT	CASSANREKLFF
TRBV5-4	few	TRBD1	TRBJ1-1	TGTGCCAGCAGCCCCGGACAGGGGGCTGAGTTGAACACTGAAGCTTTCTTT	CASSPGQGAELNTEAFF
TRBV7-6	few	TRBD1	TRBJ2-3	TGTGCCAGCAGCTCGGGACAGGCGGTGGGTACGCAGTATTTT	CASSSGQAVGTQYF
TRBV7-2	-	-	TRBJ2-1	TGTGCCAGCAGCTTCACAGGGGGGGGCTACAGTGAGCAGTTCTTC	CASSFTGGGYSEQFF
TRBV7-9	many	TRBD1	TRBJ2-3	TGTGCCAGCAGCAGGGACAGGGGCACAGATACGCAGTATTTT	CASSRDRGTDTQYF
TRBV5-1	-	-	TRBJ1-4	TGCGCCAGCAGCTTCAGGGGAAACAATGAAAAACTGTTTTTT	CASSFRGNNEKLFF
TRBV9	-	TRBD2	TRBJ2-3	TGTGCCAGCAGCCCCGGGACTAGCGAGCCAGATACGCAGTATTTT	CASSPGTSEPDTQYF
TRBV12-3/TRBV12-4	many	-	TRBJ2-3	TGTGCCAGCACCTCCGGGTTTATGGTTACTGCTGCAGATACGCAGTATTTT	CASTSGFMVTAADTQYF
TRBV27	-	-	TRBJ1-6	TGTGCCAGCAGTTTTGGGATTAGTCTTTCACCCCTCCACTTT	CASSFGISLSPLHF
TRBV5-1	-	-	TRBJ1-4	TGCGCCAGCAGCTTGGAGACAGCCAGGGGAAAACTGTTTTTT	CASSLETARGKLFF
TRBV7-2	many	TRBD2	TRBJ2-3	TGTGCCAGCAGCCCCGTAGCGGGACGGGCAGATACGCAGTATTTT	CASSPVAGRADTQYF
TRBV7-2	many	TRBD1	TRBJ1-5	TGTGCCAGCAGCCAACAGGGGGCAGGGCAGCCCCAGCATTTT	CASSQQGAGQPQHF
TRBV19	many	TRBD2	TRBJ2-1	TGTGCCAGTAGTATGAAGCGGGGGCCCTACAATGAGCAGTTCTTC	CASSMKRGPYNEQFF
TRBV18	-	TRBD1	TRBJ2-6	TGTGCCAGCTCACTACAGGGGGCTACCTCTGGGGCCAACGTCCTGACTTTC	CASSLQGATSGANVLTF
TRBV20-1	many	-	TRBJ2-5	TGCAGTGCTAGTTACGGGAGAATAGAGACCCAGTACTTC	CSASYGRIETQYF
TRBV7-2	many	TRBD1	TRBJ1-4	TGTGCCAGCAGCCAGAACAGGGGACGGGAAAAACTGTTTTTT	CASSQNRGREKLFF
TRBV29-1	many	TRBD2	TRBJ2-3	TGCAGCGTTGACTTCGCGGGAGGTGGGTCGATAGATACGCAGTATTTT	CSVDFAGGGSIDTQYF
TRBV4-3	many	-	TRBJ1-1	TGCGCCAGCAGCCAAGAATATACAGGGAGAACTGAAGCTTTCTTT	CASSQEYTGRTEAFF
TRBV19	few	TRBD1	TRBJ1-5	TGTGCCAGTAGTATAGAGATAGGGGGCTATCAGCCCCAGCATTTT	CASSIEIGGYQPQHF
TRBV9	many	TRBD1	TRBJ2-7	TGTGCCAGCAGCGTGCAGGGGGTCCCCTACGAGCAGTACTTC	CASSVQGVPYEQYF
TRBV4-3	-	-	TRBJ2-2	TGCGCCAGCAGCCAAGTTCCTGGGCCGAACACCGGGGAGCTGTTTTTT	CASSQVPGPNTGELFF
TRBV7-9	many	TRBD2	TRBJ2-5	TGTGCCAGCAGCCCCGGACTAGCGGGGAGGGAGACCCAGTACTTC	CASSPGLAGRETQYF
TRBV2	many	-	TRBJ1-1	TGTGCCAGCGGTTCGGGATGGGACACTGAAGCTTTCTTT	CASGSGWDTEAFF
TRBV6-2/TRBV6-3	many	TRBD1	TRBJ2-7	TGTGCCAGCAGTTCGCCCGCGGGACAGGGCTCCTACGAGCAGTACTTC	CASSSPAGQGSYEQYF
TRBV4-2	few	-	TRBJ2-2	TGTGCCAGCAGCCCTTGGGACATCACCGGGGAGCTGTTTTTT	CASSPWDITGELFF
TRBV7-3	many	TRBD1	TRBJ2-7	TGTGCCAGCAGCTCTCCAGACAGGGGGTCCTACGAGCAGTACTTC	CASSSPDRGSYEQYF